A single sample is the source of the 17 T cell receptor beta chains below, sequenced in a study of blood T cell repertoires in COVID-19. Repertoires were generated with immunoSEQ multiplex PCR, while TCRdb's copy carries only in-frame clones and drops some. The table lists a few hundred thousand clones, roughly nine tenths of them singletons. The specimen was PBMCs or T cells enriched from blood (not recorded which). The receptors shown here come from a woman aged 25-40 years who had recovered from COVID-19.

V is TRBV10-3 and J is TRBJ2-5, with a tentative D call TRBD2 (5 bases). Germline V lookup: CDR1 ENHRY, CDR2 SYGVKD. The length of the CDR3 is 15 residues. Trimming removed 7 bases from V and 5 bases from J, with 20 bases in between. The CDR3 DNA follows: TGTGCCATCACCTTCCGGGATCAAACCGCGGAGACCCAGTACTTC. The encoded protein is CAITFRDQTAETQYF.

The genes are TRBV7-9 and TRBJ1-4, with D perhaps TRBD1 (6 bases). The CDR3 spans 14 residues. V dropped 3 bases and J dropped 5 bases, with 10 bases sitting between them. The germline gives CDR1 SEHNR, CDR2 FQNEAQ (reference sequence). The CDR3 coding sequence is TGTGCCAGCAGCTTTTCTGGGGGCAATGAAAAACTGTTTTTT. Translated, it gives CASSFSGGNEKLFF.

As DNA, the CDR3 is TGTGCCAGCAGTTCCCTGGGAGTCCGGGAGACCCAGTACTTC. Encoded protein: CASSSLGVRETQYF. V usage is TRBV6-5 and J usage is TRBJ2-5, with D maybe TRBD2 (5 bases). There are 14 residues in the CDR3. Germline V CDR1 and CDR2: MNHEY, SVGAGI. V lost 4 bases, J lost 5 bases, and 14 bases lay in between.

The J gene is TRBJ2-1, the V gene TRBV5-8; tentatively, D is TRBD1 (6 bases). Germline V gene lookup returns CDR1 SGHTS and CDR2 YDEGEE. The CDR3 covers 15 residues. Trimming cost V 3 bases and J 8 bases, with 18 bases left between them. The CDR3: CASSSTGTTWDEQFF. The CDR3 region has the DNA TGTGCCAGCAGCTCCACAGGGACGACTTGGGATGAGCAGTTCTTC.

This sequence joins TRBV6-4 and TRBJ1-5; 8 positions agree with TRBD1. Germline CDR1 and CDR2: MRHNA and SNTAGT. CDR3 size: 15 residues. The V segment lost 6 bases and the J segment 4 bases; nucleotides outside the gene matches: 8. CDR3 protein: CASSLPTGVNQPQHF. In nucleotides, the CDR3 is TGTGCCAGCAGCCTGCCGACAGGGGTGAATCAGCCCCAGCATTTT.

This clone is a singleton in its sample. The V call is TRBV11-2, the J call TRBJ2-7, with no clear D. Germline-derived CDR1 and CDR2 are SGHAT and FQNNGV. CDR3 size: 15 residues. Trimming pared 0 bases from V and 1 base from J, leaving 10 bases between. The CDR3 protein is CASSLDYGGSYEQYF. The DNA of the CDR3 is TGTGCCAGCAGCTTAGATTACGGCGGTTCCTACGAGCAGTACTTC.

The rearrangement uses TRBV5-1 and TRBJ1-5, with 10 bases that match TRBD1. CDR1 and CDR2 (germline): SGHRS, YFSETQ. Losses at the gene ends were 0 bases for V and 2 bases for J; bases not matched to a gene: 2. The CDR3 is made up of 16 amino acids. CDR3 loop: CASSLDGTGGNQPQHF. For the CDR3, the DNA is TGCGCCAGCAGCTTGGACGGGACAGGGGGCAATCAGCCCCAGCATTTT.

This rearrangement joins TRBV6-5 to TRBJ1-2; no clear D gene. V gave up 6 bases and J gave up 2 bases, with 10 bases separating them. CDR1 MNHEY and CDR2 SVGAGI come from the germline V gene. The CDR3 has 13 residues. Written as DNA, the CDR3 is TGTGCCAGCAGCAGTACCGTAAACTATGGCTACACCTTC. Protein product: CASSSTVNYGYTF.

The chain recombines TRBV24-1 with TRBJ2-3; 9 bases are a match to TRBD1. CDR1 KGHDR and CDR2 SFDVKD come from the germline V gene. CDR3 length: 16 amino acids. Trimming removed 4 bases from V and 1 base from J; junction bases left unmatched: 5. CDR3 loop: CATSDQTGGGTDTQYF. CDR3 DNA: TGTGCCACCAGTGACCAGACAGGGGGAGGCACAGATACGCAGTATTTT.

This chain links TRBV27 with TRBJ2-7; D possibly corresponds to TRBD1 (7 bases). CDR1 MNHEY and CDR2 SMNVEV come from the germline V gene (reference sequence). The CDR3 is made up of 16 amino acids. Trimming cost V 5 bases and J 6 bases, with 23 bases left between them. CDR3: CASSPNLANRGGEQYF. The CDR3 region has the DNA TGTGCCAGCAGTCCCAACCTTGCAAACAGGGGAGGCGAGCAGTACTTC.

The CDR3 DNA is TGTGCCACGCAAACAGGGGGTAATACTGAAGCTTTCTTT. This gives the protein CATQTGGNTEAFF. The chain is built from TRBV10-3 and TRBJ1-1; 8 bases agree with TRBD1. CDR1 ENHRY and CDR2 SYGVKD come from the germline V gene. CDR3 length: 13 amino acids. With 10 bases clipped from V and 5 bases from J, the junction kept 9 bases outside the gene matches.

This CDR3 is CASSLDRGWETQYF. CDR3 nucleotide sequence: TGCGCCAGCAGCTTGGACAGGGGTTGGGAGACCCAGTACTTC. This rearrangement joins TRBV5-1 to TRBJ2-5, with TRBD1 matching over 7 bases. This CDR3 has 14 amino acids. Germline CDR1 and CDR2: SGHRS and YFSETQ. The V and J ends lost 0 bases and 5 bases, in that order; junction bases with no gene match: 4. The entire variable domain, with the rest obtained from reference TRBV5-1 and TRBJ2-5, is as follows: KAGVTQTPRYLIKTRGQQVTLSCSPISGHRSVSWYQQTPGQGLQFLFEYFSETQRNKGNFPGRFSGRQFSNSRSEMNVSTLELGDSALYLCASSLDRGWETQYFGPGTRLLVL.

This chain connects TRBV2 to TRBJ1-2; D is unclear. CDR1 is SNHLY, CDR2 FYNNEI, per germline. V was trimmed by 4 bases and J by 4 bases, leaving 7 bases between them. The CDR3 spans 12 residues. The CDR3 reads CASSGVSYGYTF. CDR3 bases: TGTGCCAGCAGTGGAGTTTCCTATGGCTACACCTTC.

V is TRBV5-4 and J is TRBJ2-7; TRBD2 might be the D (6 bases). The germline V gene has CDR1 SGHNT and CDR2 YYREEE (reference sequence). The V end lost 4 bases, the J end lost 2 bases, and 19 bases lay between the germline ends. This CDR3 has 16 amino acids. The CDR3 region is CASSVNTGLEPYEQYF. CDR3 in DNA: TGTGCCAGCAGCGTAAATACGGGACTGGAGCCCTACGAGCAGTACTTC.

The chain couples TRBV10-1 to TRBJ2-6; 7 bases line up with TRBD1. The V and J ends lost 6 bases and 1 base, in that order; junction bases with no gene match: 15. CDR3 length: 19 amino acids. Germline V gene data show CDR1 as WNHNN and CDR2 as SYGVQD (reference sequence). The DNA of the CDR3 is TGCGCCAGCAGCCTTCGACAGGGTCTCCTAGGGTCTGGGGCCAACGTCCTGACTTTC. This gives the protein CASSLRQGLLGSGANVLTF.

The chain carries TRBV9 and TRBJ1-1, with a possible D match to TRBD1 (5 bases). The V and J ends lost 0 bases and 4 bases respectively, with 10 bases between them. The CDR3 runs to 14 residues. The germline gives CDR1 SGDLS, CDR2 YYNGEE. CDR3 amino acids: CASSVGGESTEAFF. In DNA form, the CDR3 reads TGTGCCAGCAGCGTAGGGGGCGAAAGCACTGAAGCTTTCTTT.

J is TRBJ1-3 and V is TRBV4-1; D gene unclear. V was shortened by 2 bases and J by 4 bases, with 6 bases between the two germline ends. The CDR3 runs to 13 residues. Germline V gives CDR1 MGHRA, CDR2 YSYEKL. Here the CDR3 reads CASSQSEGNTIYF. The CDR3 DNA follows: TGCGCCAGCAGCCAATCGGAGGGAAACACCATATATTTT.